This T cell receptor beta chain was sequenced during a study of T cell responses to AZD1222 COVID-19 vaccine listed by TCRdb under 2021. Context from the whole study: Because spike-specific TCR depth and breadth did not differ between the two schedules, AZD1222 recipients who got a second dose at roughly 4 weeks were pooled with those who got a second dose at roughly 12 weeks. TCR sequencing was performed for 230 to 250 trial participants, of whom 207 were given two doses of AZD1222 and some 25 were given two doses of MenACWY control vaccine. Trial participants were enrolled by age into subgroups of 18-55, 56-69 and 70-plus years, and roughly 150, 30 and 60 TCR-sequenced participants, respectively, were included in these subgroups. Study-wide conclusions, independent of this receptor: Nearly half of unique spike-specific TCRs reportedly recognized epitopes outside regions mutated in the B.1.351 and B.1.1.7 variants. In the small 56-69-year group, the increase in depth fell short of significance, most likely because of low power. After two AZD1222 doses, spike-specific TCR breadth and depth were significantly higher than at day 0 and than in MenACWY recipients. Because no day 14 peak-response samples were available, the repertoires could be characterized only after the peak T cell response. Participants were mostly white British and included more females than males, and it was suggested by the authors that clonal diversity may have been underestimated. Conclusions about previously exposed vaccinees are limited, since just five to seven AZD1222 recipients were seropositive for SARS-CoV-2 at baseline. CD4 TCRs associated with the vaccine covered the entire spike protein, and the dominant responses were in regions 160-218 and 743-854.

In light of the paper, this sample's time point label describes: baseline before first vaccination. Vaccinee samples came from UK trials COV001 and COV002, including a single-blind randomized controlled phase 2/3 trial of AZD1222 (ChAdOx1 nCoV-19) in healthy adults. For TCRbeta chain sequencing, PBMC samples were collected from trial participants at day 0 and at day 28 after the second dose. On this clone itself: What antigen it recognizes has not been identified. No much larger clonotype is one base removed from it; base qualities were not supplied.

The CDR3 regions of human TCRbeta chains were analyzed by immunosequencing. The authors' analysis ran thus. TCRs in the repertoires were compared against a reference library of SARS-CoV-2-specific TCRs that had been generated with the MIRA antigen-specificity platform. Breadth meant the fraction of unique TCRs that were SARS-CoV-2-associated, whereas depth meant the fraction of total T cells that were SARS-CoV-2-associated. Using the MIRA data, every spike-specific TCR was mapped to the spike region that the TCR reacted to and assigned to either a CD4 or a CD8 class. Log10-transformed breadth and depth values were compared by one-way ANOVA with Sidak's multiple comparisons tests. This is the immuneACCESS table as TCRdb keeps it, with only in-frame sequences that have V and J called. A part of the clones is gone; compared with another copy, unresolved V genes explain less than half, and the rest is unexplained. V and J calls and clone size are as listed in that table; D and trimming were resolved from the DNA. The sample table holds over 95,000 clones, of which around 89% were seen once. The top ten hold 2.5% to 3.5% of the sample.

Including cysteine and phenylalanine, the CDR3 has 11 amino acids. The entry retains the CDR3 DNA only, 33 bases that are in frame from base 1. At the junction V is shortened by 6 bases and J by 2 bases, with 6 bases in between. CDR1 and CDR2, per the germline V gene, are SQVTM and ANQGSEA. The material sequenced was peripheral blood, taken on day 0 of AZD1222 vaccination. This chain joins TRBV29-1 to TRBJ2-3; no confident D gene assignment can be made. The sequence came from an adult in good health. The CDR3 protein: CSVQDTDTQYF. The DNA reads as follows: TGCAGCGTGCAGGACACAGATACGCAGTATTTT.